This T cell receptor (beta chain) derives from a study of CD8 T cells in ankylosing spondylitis listed by TCRdb under 2017. Context from the whole study: To find TCR variants linked to disease, the study profiled T cell receptor beta repertoires in ankylosing spondylitis patients and healthy donors. The full study cohort was made up of 25 ankylosing spondylitis patients and roughly 98 healthy donors. Peripheral blood was sampled, and synovial fluid was additionally collected from ankylosing spondylitis patients. Beyond this particular receptor, the publication reports: Blood from ankylosing spondylitis patients appeared to be characterized by a TCR beta motif made up of several highly homologous amino acid variants. Some motif variants were previously reported in synovial fluid and blood of reactive arthritis patients, suggesting common disease-initiation mechanisms. According to the report, matched synovial fluid samples from ankylosing spondylitis patients were significantly enriched for the disease-linked clones. In peripheral blood, the disease-linked clones were found at relatively low frequencies and had a CD8+ phenotype.

This sample was sequenced with an Illumina HiSeq 2500. Quantitative 5'-RACE with molecular barcodes was used to prepare TCR beta libraries. Concerning the study's data processing: A new computational method, built on a probabilistic model of VDJ rearrangement, was used to identify disease-linked TCR variants. Using fastp at Q25 and MiXCR, TCRdb reprocessed the public reads and kept productive beta chains. Rows matching on CDR3 protein sequence are summarized as one entry with the most common DNA and genes. The V and J calls were not made by the authors but by TCRdb's processing. Across this sample there are hundreds of thousands of distinct CDR3 sequences, with 8% to 10% seen only once. Together, the top ten hold around 4.8% of the sample. This clonotype was seen ten or more times. It has no known antigen specificity. The input lacks base qualities; no much larger clone sits a single base away. The CDR3 starts with the cysteine, ends with the phenylalanine, and has 16 residues. The kept DNA is CDR3 alone, 48 bases in frame from the first base. Clipping removes 7 bases from V and 0 bases from J, with 12 as the unmatched junction base count.

The receptor chain draws on TRBV12-3 or TRBV12-4 and TRBJ2-7, and TRBD2 matches 7 of the central bases. This clonotype was sampled from a female donor with ankylosing spondylitis or in good health (not recorded which). The specimen was blood, either unsorted or a sorted T cell fraction (not recorded which). The CDR3 reads CASTRTLAVASYEQYF. The DNA is as follows: TGTGCCAGCACCCGTACCCTAGCGGTCGCCTCCTACGAGCAGTACTTC.